The 25 T cell receptor beta chains below all came from one sample that was sequenced in a study of blood T cell repertoires in COVID-19. The protocol was immunoSEQ multiplex PCR, while the TCRdb copy is restricted to in-frame clones and leaves out a portion. This table holds 56,000 or so clones, roughly 88% found once. Material: peripheral blood. These receptors were collected from a woman aged 80 or over with active COVID-19.

This chain links TRBV28 with TRBJ1-4; D perhaps matches TRBD1 (6 bases). V lost 11 bases, J lost 7 bases, and 14 bases lay in between. This CDR3 is built from 12 residues. From germline, CDR1 is MDHEN and CDR2 SYDVKM. CDR3 nucleotide sequence: TGTGCCGGTTCAGGGGCAGGTGAAAAACTGTTTTTT. Its protein is CAGSGAGEKLFF.

The chain carries TRBV5-1 and TRBJ2-5; the D gene is possibly TRBD2 (6 bases). V shed 2 bases and J shed 4 bases, with 12 bases lying between them. The CDR3 runs to 14 residues. CDR1 is SGHRS and CDR2 is YFSETQ in the germline V gene. The CDR3 loop is CASSFGGRGETQYF. The CDR3 bases are TGCGCCAGCAGCTTTGGGGGGAGAGGAGAGACCCAGTACTTC.

V usage is TRBV9 and J usage is TRBJ2-1; D not resolved. CDR3 length: 16 amino acids. V lost 0 bases, J lost 0 bases, and 10 bases lay in between. Germline CDR1 and CDR2: SGDLS and YYNGEE. CDR3 DNA sequence: TGTGCCAGCAGCGTAGAAGCGTGGAGCTCCTACAATGAGCAGTTCTTC. This translates into CASSVEAWSSYNEQFF. The full variable domain, with the rest looked up from reference TRBV9 and TRBJ2-1, is DSGVTQTPKHLITATGQRVTLRCSPRSGDLSVYWYQQSLDQGLQFLIQYYNGEERAKGNILERFSAQQFPDLHSELNLSSLELGDSALYFCASSVEAWSSYNEQFFGPGTRLTVL.

This chain links TRBV2 with TRBJ1-1, with D perhaps matching TRBD1 (5 bases). There are 14 residues in the CDR3. V was pared by 6 bases and J by 4 bases, with 15 bases between. Germline V gene sequence: CDR1 SNHLY, CDR2 FYNNEI. The CDR3 sequence is CASSLQALPTEAFF. The CDR3 nucleotides read TGTGCCAGCAGCCTACAGGCACTCCCCACTGAAGCTTTCTTT.

Here the CDR3 DNA reads TGTGCCAGCAGCTTGGGGACAGGGAAGGTGGTAGATACGCAGTATTTT. Protein sequence: CASSLGTGKVVDTQYF. The rearrangement joins TRBV5-8 to TRBJ2-3; 8 bases map to TRBD1. CDR1 and CDR2 from the germline V gene are SGHTS and YDEGEE. The V segment lost 0 bases and the J segment 5 bases; nucleotides outside the gene matches: 8. The CDR3 runs to 16 residues.

The J gene is TRBJ1-1, the V gene TRBV18; weak D call: TRBD1 (6 bases). The ends were cut back, 5 bases at V and 3 bases at J, with 13 bases in the middle. Germline CDR1 and CDR2: KGHSH and LQKENI. This CDR3 is 14 amino acids long. CDR3 loop: CASSARGRDTEAFF. Written as DNA, the CDR3 is TGTGCCAGCTCAGCGAGGGGGAGGGACACTGAAGCTTTCTTT.

In the case of this clone: Other DNA sequences from this sample encode an identical CDR3 as well. The rearrangement links TRBV6-2 or TRBV6-3 to TRBJ2-1; TRBD2 agrees at 11 bases. J was trimmed by 4 bases and V by 0 bases; bases with no gene match: 5. This CDR3 comprises 17 residues. Germline CDR1 reads MNHEY; CDR2 reads SVGEGT. The CDR3 bases are TGTGCCAGCAGTTACTCTCCTAGCGGGGGGCTATACAATGAGCAGTTCTTC. It yields the protein CASSYSPSGGLYNEQFF.

Only a few counts were recorded for this clone. The chain is built from TRBV7-9 and TRBJ1-1; a possible D gene is TRBD1 (6 bases). This CDR3 spans 13 amino acids. V lost 8 bases to trimming and J lost 4 bases, with 14 bases between them. Germline lookup yields CDR1 SEHNR and CDR2 FQNEAQ (reference sequence). The CDR3 nucleotides read TGTGCCAGCGGCCAGGGGTCTAGCACTGAAGCTTTCTTT. Its translation is CASGQGSSTEAFF.

The CDR3 nucleotides read TGTGCCAGCAGCGGGGGAGGGGGGATTGGGCCCTACGAGCAGTACTTC. Translating it yields CASSGGGGIGPYEQYF. This rearrangement joins TRBV5-4 to TRBJ2-7; weak D call: TRBD2 (7 bases). From germline, CDR1 is SGHNT and CDR2 YYREEE (reference sequence). The CDR3 runs to 16 residues. V was clipped by 4 bases and J by 2 bases, with 19 bases between them.

J is TRBJ2-7 and V is TRBV21-1; TRBD1, the D gene given by the table, was not confirmed from the DNA. TRBV21-1 is a listed pseudogene. The CDR3 extends over 14 amino acids. For the CDR3, the DNA is TGTGCCAGCAGCACCCGGGACAGCTCCTACGAGCAGTACTTC. This gives the protein CASSTRDSSYEQYF.

The V and J genes are TRBV5-1 and TRBJ1-4, with a possible D match to TRBD1 (5 bases). Looked up from germline, CDR1 is SGHRS and CDR2 is YFSETQ. V dropped 4 bases and J dropped 1 base, with 5 bases sitting between them. The CDR3 is 13 residues long. The CDR3 coding sequence is TGCGCCAGCAGCGACAGAACTAATGAAAAACTGTTTTTT. It specifies CASSDRTNEKLFF.

The rearrangement uses TRBV7-9 and TRBJ1-1; 7 bases are a match to TRBD1. Per the germline V gene, CDR1 is SEHNR and CDR2 is FQNEAQ (reference sequence). This CDR3 is 17 amino acids long. Trimming took 7 bases from V and 4 from J; bases not matched to a gene: 18. CDR3 nucleotide sequence: TGTGCCAGCACCCGCATAGGGGGACAGAACCATTTCACTGAAGCTTTCTTT. Protein: CASTRIGGQNHFTEAFF.

On this clone: The sample contains more than one DNA sequence encoding this CDR3. The V gene is TRBV20-1, the J gene TRBJ1-2; the D gene is possibly TRBD1 (6 bases). Germline lookup yields CDR1 DFQATT and CDR2 SNEGSKA (reference sequence). The V gene lost 4 bases and the J gene lost 3 bases, with 6 bases spanning the gap. The CDR3 contains 11 residues. This chain's CDR3 is CSATGDYGYTF. In nucleotides, the CDR3 is TGCAGTGCTACAGGGGACTATGGCTACACCTTC.

This rearrangement joins TRBV29-1 to TRBJ2-5; 8 bases line up with TRBD2. CDR1 SQVTM and CDR2 ANQGSEA come from the germline V gene. With V trimmed by 6 bases and J by 5 bases, 5 bases remained unmatched. The CDR3 is 12 residues long. CDR3 DNA: TGCAGCGTGAACCGGGAGGGGGAGACCCAGTACTTC. Encoded protein: CSVNREGETQYF.

The chain has TRBV4-3 and TRBJ1-5; tentatively, D is TRBD1 (6 bases). The CDR3 has 15 residues. Germline CDR1 is LGHNA and CDR2 is YSLEER. The V end lost 0 bases, the J end lost 6 bases, and 12 bases lay between the germline ends. CDR3 protein: CASSQDRRGFQPQHF. CDR3 coding DNA: TGCGCCAGCAGCCAAGATCGCAGGGGATTTCAGCCCCAGCATTTT.

The chain uses TRBV6-5 and TRBJ2-7; 7 bases align to TRBD1. The CDR3 runs to 13 residues. The germline gives CDR1 MNHEY, CDR2 SVGAGI. V shed 6 bases and J 0 bases; nucleotides not matched to a gene: 2. CDR3 sequence: CASRQGSSYEQYF. In DNA form, the CDR3 reads TGTGCCAGCAGACAGGGGTCCTCCTACGAGCAGTACTTC.

This clone was observed a single time. The chain's CDR3 is CASSSDRGPNEQYF. In DNA form, the CDR3 reads TGTGCCAGCAGCTCCGACAGGGGGCCCAACGAGCAGTACTTC. The chain combines TRBV7-9 with TRBJ2-7, with 10 nucleotides matching TRBD1. The junction had 5 bases not matched to a gene; V was cut back by 4 bases and J by 5 bases. The CDR3 contains 14 residues. From germline, CDR1 is SEHNR and CDR2 FQNEAQ (reference sequence).

V is TRBV4-2 and J is TRBJ2-1; 8 positions agree with TRBD1. The CDR3 totals 17 residues. V lost 0 bases, J lost 5 bases, and 9 bases stayed unmatched. Germline values: CDR1 LGHNA, CDR2 YNFKEQ. For the CDR3, the DNA is TGTGCCAGCAGCCAAGATCCGGCAGGGGGCTACAACAATGAGCAGTTCTTC. Residues: CASSQDPAGGYNNEQFF.

The CDR3 DNA is TGTGCCAGCAGCTTAGTAGGGGGCGCTGGGGCCAACGTCCTGACTTTC. Its protein product is CASSLVGGAGANVLTF. This rearrangement joins TRBV7-2 to TRBJ2-6; 7 positions match TRBD1. The junction had 2 bases not matched to a gene; V was cut back by 1 base and J by 2 bases. The germline CDR1 and CDR2 sequences are SGHTA and FQGNSA. This CDR3 comprises 16 residues.

The chain joins TRBV7-8 to TRBJ2-7; no clear D. The CDR3 has 14 amino acids. From germline, CDR1 is SGHVS and CDR2 FQNEAQ. Deletions cut 5 bases from V and 0 bases from J, with 11 bases between. The CDR3 nucleotides read TGTGCCAGCAGCGGTACCACTGCCTCCTACGAGCAGTACTTC. Translated, it gives CASSGTTASYEQYF. Complete variable domain (other parts from reference TRBV7-8 and TRBJ2-7): GAGVSQSPRYKVAKRGQDVALRCDPISGHVSLFWYQQALGQGPEFLTYFQNEAQLDKSGLPSDRFFAERPEGSVSTLKIQRTQQEDSAVYLCASSGTTASYEQYFGPGTRLTVT.

The V and J genes are TRBV6-1 and TRBJ2-7, with D possibly being TRBD1 (5 bases). V dropped 4 bases and J dropped 5 bases, with 6 bases sitting between them. The CDR3 totals 11 residues. CDR1 and CDR2 (germline): MNHNS, SASEGT. The CDR3 nucleotides read TGTGCCAGCAGTGCCAGGGACGAGCAGTACTTC. Translating gives CASSARDEQYF.

The J gene is TRBJ2-7, the V gene TRBV18, with TRBD1 as a possible D gene (6 bases). CDR1 KGHSH and CDR2 LQKENI come from the germline V gene. Trimming removed 2 bases at V and 0 bases at J, with 11 bases between. The CDR3 sequence is 15 residues long. The CDR3 here is CASSPSRGYSYEQYF. CDR3 DNA: TGTGCCAGCTCACCATCCAGGGGTTACTCCTACGAGCAGTACTTC.

The V gene is TRBV7-2, the J gene TRBJ2-2; TRBD1 matches 9 bases. The J segment lost 0 bases and the V segment lost 4 bases, leaving 3 bases of the junction unmatched. The germline gives CDR1 SGHTA, CDR2 FQGNSA. The CDR3 length is 16 residues. The CDR3 coding sequence is TGTGCCAGCAGCTCCCGGACAGGGGCGAACACCGGGGAGCTGTTTTTT. Encoded protein: CASSSRTGANTGELFF. Full variable domain (rest looked up from reference TRBV7-2 and TRBJ2-2): GAGVSQSPSNKVTEKGKDVELRCDPISGHTALYWYRQSLGQGLEFLIYFQGNSAPDKSGLPSDRFSAERTGGSVSTLTIQRTQQEDSAVYLCASSSRTGANTGELFFGEGSRLTVL.

As for this clone: Additional DNA sequences in this sample encode the identical CDR3. The rearrangement uses TRBV5-6 and TRBJ2-3; TRBD2 aligns across 8 bases. CDR1 and CDR2 from the germline V gene are SGHDT and YYEEEE. CDR3 size: 14 residues. J was trimmed by 5 bases and V by 4 bases; bases with no gene match: 6. Here the CDR3 reads CASSRGGRGDTQYF. DNA for the CDR3: TGTGCCAGCAGCCGGGGGGGCCGAGGAGATACGCAGTATTTT. Full variable domain (remainder filled in from reference TRBV5-6 and TRBJ2-3): DAGVTQSPTHLIKTRGQQVTLRCSPKSGHDTVSWYQQALGQGPQFIFQYYEEEERQRGNFPDRFSGHQFPNYSSELNVNALLLGDSALYLCASSRGGRGDTQYFGPGTRLTVL.

The chain couples TRBV6-5 to TRBJ2-7; no clear D gene. The CDR3 has 15 amino acids. The V gene lost 0 bases and the J gene lost 6 bases, with 15 bases spanning the gap. The germline CDR1 and CDR2 sequences are MNHEY and SVGAGI. The CDR3 nucleotides read TGTGCCAGCAGTTACTCTGCCCAGTTTTTTGGCGAGCAGTACTTC. This gives the protein CASSYSAQFFGEQYF.